The 14 T cell receptor beta chains listed next were all sequenced from one sample in a study of blood T cell repertoires in COVID-19. Sequencing was performed with immunoSEQ multiplex PCR; in TCRdb, only in-frame clones are kept and a portion is missing. The sample consists of approximately 150,000 clones, around 83% of them appearing once. The sample taken for sequencing was peripheral blood. Every receptor here comes from a woman aged 60-75 years with acute or convalescent COVID-19.

V and J are TRBV28 and TRBJ2-1; D is possibly TRBD2 (7 bases). The CDR3 is made up of 16 amino acids. Germline V gene lookup returns CDR1 MDHEN and CDR2 SYDVKM. Trimming took 2 bases from V and 3 from J, leaving 14 bases between them. The CDR3: CASSLLSRGLYNEQFF. CDR3 DNA sequence: TGTGCCAGCAGTTTACTTTCGCGGGGGCTCTACAATGAGCAGTTCTTC.

This clone was picked up one time. The chain joins TRBV19 to TRBJ2-1; TRBD2 aligns across 12 bases. V trimming: 5 bases; J trimming: 3 bases; junction bases outside the gene matches: 2. The germline CDR1 and CDR2 sequences are LNHDA and SQIVND (reference sequence). The CDR3 is 15 residues long. The CDR3 DNA reads as TGTGCCAGTAGTTCTAGCGGGGGGGACTACAATGAGCAGTTCTTC. Translation: CASSSSGGDYNEQFF.

The V call is TRBV28, the J call TRBJ1-2, with TRBD1 matching 8 bases. From germline, CDR1 is MDHEN and CDR2 SYDVKM. This CDR3 is 13 amino acids long. With 8 bases clipped from V and 6 bases from J, the junction kept 8 bases outside the gene matches. The CDR3, as DNA: TGTGCCAGCCGGGCAGGGGGCTTCCATGGCTACACCTTC. Its translation: CASRAGGFHGYTF.

This clone was found a few times. This sequence joins TRBV4-1 and TRBJ2-2, with 8 bases aligning to TRBD1. The length of the CDR3 is 16 residues. The ends lost 1 base at V and 4 bases at J; junction bases unmatched: 5. CDR1 and CDR2 (germline): MGHRA, YSYEKL. The CDR3 region has the DNA TGCGCCAGCAGCCAAGGGACAGGGCGATTCACCGGGGAGCTGTTTTTT. This translates into CASSQGTGRFTGELFF.

The J gene is TRBJ2-7, the V gene TRBV5-1; a weak D match, TRBD1 (5 bases). The germline gives CDR1 SGHRS, CDR2 YFSETQ. Trimming took 0 bases from V and 6 from J, leaving 13 bases between them. The CDR3 contains 14 residues. The CDR3 here is CASSLVPGALEQYF. The CDR3 DNA is TGCGCCAGCAGCTTGGTCCCTGGGGCTCTCGAGCAGTACTTC.

The J gene is TRBJ2-1, the V gene TRBV2; TRBD2 is a possible D gene (5 bases). Germline V lookup: CDR1 SNHLY, CDR2 FYNNEI. The CDR3 runs to 15 residues. V was shortened by 7 bases and J by 5 bases, with 18 bases between the two germline ends. This CDR3 is CASTRERAIDNEQFF. CDR3 in DNA: TGTGCCAGCACAAGAGAGAGGGCCATTGACAATGAGCAGTTCTTC.

This clone was detected only once. The chain is built from TRBV4-1 and TRBJ2-3, with D perhaps matching TRBD1 (5 bases). The V end lost 0 bases, the J end lost 2 bases, and 9 bases lay between the germline ends. The CDR3 runs 15 residues. Germline V gene sequence: CDR1 MGHRA, CDR2 YSYEKL. CDR3 coding DNA: TGCGCCAGCAGCCAAGAAGGGGCCACCACAGATACGCAGTATTTT. Protein product: CASSQEGATTDTQYF.

The V call is TRBV6-6, the J call TRBJ1-5; 7 nucleotides align to TRBD1. This CDR3 has 15 amino acids. Germline V gene sequence: CDR1 MNHNY, CDR2 SVGAGI (reference sequence). The J segment lost 0 bases and the V segment lost 6 bases, leaving 5 bases of the junction unmatched. CDR3 bases: TGTGCCAGCAGGCGACAGGGTCATAGCAATCAGCCCCAGCATTTT. It encodes CASRRQGHSNQPQHF.

In regard to this clone: The same CDR3 also results from other DNA sequences found in this sample. The gene calls are TRBV4-3 and TRBJ2-1; TRBD1 aligns across 7 bases. The germline gives CDR1 LGHNA, CDR2 YSLEER. This CDR3 is 16 amino acids long. V lost 4 bases, J lost 0 bases, and 6 bases stayed unmatched. CDR3 in amino acids: CASSLATGSSYNEQFF. The CDR3 DNA is TGCGCCAGCAGCCTGGCGACAGGGAGCTCCTACAATGAGCAGTTCTTC.

The rearrangement uses TRBV6-5 and TRBJ2-7, with a weak D call TRBD2 (6 bases). CDR3 length: 15 amino acids. CDR1 is MNHEY and CDR2 is SVGAGI in the germline V gene. V dropped 10 bases and J dropped 1 base, with 20 bases sitting between them. CDR3: CATPRAEGLSYEQYF. The CDR3 nucleotides are TGTGCCACCCCCCGGGCGGAGGGGCTATCCTACGAGCAGTACTTC.

This chain links TRBV2 with TRBJ1-4; D is possibly TRBD1 (5 bases). This CDR3 has 13 residues. Germline V gene sequence: CDR1 SNHLY, CDR2 FYNNEI. V gave up 10 bases and J gave up 5 bases, with 14 bases separating them. The chain's CDR3 is CATRGVRNEKLFF. The CDR3 coding sequence is TGTGCCACCCGGGGGGTCAGGAATGAAAAACTGTTTTTT.

J is TRBJ1-5 and V is TRBV19; 7 positions match TRBD1. CDR3 length: 14 residues. The germline V gene has CDR1 LNHDA and CDR2 SQIVND (reference sequence). Unmatched junction bases numbered 6, after V lost 6 bases and J lost 4 bases. CDR3 nucleotides: TGTGCCAGTAGCCCGGGACAGAAGAATCAGCCCCAGCATTTT. This encodes CASSPGQKNQPQHF.

The chain is built from TRBV6-5 and TRBJ1-2, with 7 bases that match TRBD1. The ends lost 0 bases at V and 8 bases at J; junction bases unmatched: 9. The CDR3 runs 15 residues. Germline V gene data show CDR1 as MNHEY and CDR2 as SVGAGI. CDR3 nucleotides: TGTGCCAGCAGTTACTCGAGGCAGGGGGTGGGCGGCTACACCTTC. It codes for CASSYSRQGVGGYTF.

The V gene is TRBV11-3, the J gene TRBJ1-1; D is possibly TRBD1 (6 bases). The CDR3 runs 14 residues. V was cut by 6 bases and J by 4 bases, with 15 bases left in between. CDR1 SGHNT and CDR2 YENEEA come from the germline V gene. Written as DNA, the CDR3 is TGTGCCAGCAGTGGACCAGGGGAGGGCACTGAAGCTTTCTTT. As protein: CASSGPGEGTEAFF. Full variable domain (rest looked up from reference TRBV11-3 and TRBJ1-1): EAGVVQSPRYKIIEKKQPVAFWCNPISGHNTLYWYLQNLGQGPELLIRYENEEAVDDSQLPKDRFSAERLKGVDSTLKIQPAELGDSAVYLCASSGPGEGTEAFFGQGTRLTVV.